Listed below are T cell receptor beta chains from one sample, sequenced in a study of OX40 agonist ivuxolimab in advanced cancers. The repertoire was sequenced with immunoSEQ multiplex PCR; TCRdb's copy has only in-frame clones and lacks some. In the table there are 30,000 to 40,000 clones, about 92% of which are singletons. Sequencing used CD4+ or CD8+ T cells sorted from blood, obtained in a trial of the OX40 agonist ivuxolimab. These receptors came from an adult with an advanced solid tumor such as melanoma, head and neck, liver or kidney cancer. The CDR3 runs from the conserved cysteine through the conserved F or W. D genes are given only for firm matches. The size of a clone is reported for some rows only, either as once, few or many, or as a class for expanded clones.

j_gene: TRBJ2-1
v_gene: TRBV6-6
d_gene: .
abundance: .
CDR3aa: CASSYINEQFF
CDR3nt: TGTGCCAGCAGTTACATAAATGAGCAGTTCTTC

j_gene: TRBJ2-3
v_gene: TRBV19
d_gene: .
abundance: .
CDR3aa: CASSIGAELSTDTQYF
CDR3nt: TGTGCCAGTAGTATCGGGGCTGAGCTTAGCACAGATACGCAGTATTTT

j_gene: TRBJ1-6
v_gene: TRBV6-1
d_gene: .
abundance: .
CDR3aa: CASSAAGSSYNSPLHF
CDR3nt: TGTGCCAGCAGTGCGGCAGGAAGCTCCTATAATTCACCCCTCCACTTT

j_gene: TRBJ2-6
v_gene: TRBV11-3
d_gene: .
abundance: .
CDR3aa: CASSLGLWDTASSGANVLTF
CDR3nt: TGTGCCAGCAGCTTAGGCCTATGGGACACAGCCTCCTCTGGGGCCAACGTCCTGACTTTC

j_gene: TRBJ1-2
v_gene: TRBV5-4
d_gene: .
abundance: .
CDR3aa: CASSIGDTNYGYTF
CDR3nt: TGTGCCAGCAGCATCGGTGATACTAACTATGGCTACACCTTC

j_gene: TRBJ1-3
v_gene: TRBV4-2
d_gene: .
abundance: .
CDR3aa: CASSQDFGFSGNTIYF
CDR3nt: TGTGCCAGCAGCCAAGATTTTGGTTTCTCTGGAAACACCATATATTTT

j_gene: TRBJ2-3
v_gene: TRBV5-4
d_gene: .
abundance: .
CDR3aa: CASSFPLGGVSTDTQYF
CDR3nt: TGTGCCAGCAGCTTCCCTTTAGGGGGAGTAAGCACAGATACGCAGTATTTT

j_gene: TRBJ1-2
v_gene: TRBV5-4
d_gene: .
abundance: .
CDR3aa: CASSMDSANYGYTF
CDR3nt: TGTGCCAGCAGTATGGACAGCGCTAACTATGGCTACACCTTC

j_gene: TRBJ1-5
v_gene: TRBV7-8
d_gene: TRBD1
abundance: once
CDR3aa: CASSQGAGGGQPQHF
CDR3nt: TGTGCCAGCAGTCAAGGGGCAGGGGGCGGTCAGCCCCAGCATTTT

j_gene: TRBJ2-5
v_gene: TRBV7-9
d_gene: .
abundance: .
CDR3aa: CASSSPGSETQYF
CDR3nt: TGTGCCAGCAGCTCCCCTGGTTCGGAGACCCAGTACTTC

j_gene: TRBJ2-7
v_gene: TRBV18
d_gene: TRBD2
abundance: .
CDR3aa: CASSRLAGGSSYEQYF
CDR3nt: TGTGCCAGCTCAAGACTAGCGGGAGGGAGCTCCTACGAGCAGTACTTC

j_gene: TRBJ2-5
v_gene: TRBV30
d_gene: TRBD1
abundance: .
CDR3aa: CAWSGQGAGMETQYF
CDR3nt: TGTGCCTGGAGTGGGCAGGGGGCAGGTATGGAGACCCAGTACTTC

j_gene: TRBJ2-1
v_gene: TRBV14
d_gene: .
abundance: .
CDR3aa: CASSRMGSPGEQFF
CDR3nt: TGTGCCAGCAGCCGAATGGGTTCACCCGGTGAGCAGTTCTTC

j_gene: TRBJ2-7
v_gene: TRBV5-1
d_gene: TRBD1
abundance: few
CDR3aa: CASSLTGTGGVKEQYF
CDR3nt: TGCGCCAGCAGCCTCACCGGGACAGGGGGGGTTAAGGAGCAGTACTTC

j_gene: TRBJ2-4
v_gene: TRBV19
d_gene: TRBD1
abundance: .
CDR3aa: CASSAGQGLAKNIQYF
CDR3nt: TGTGCCAGTAGTGCCGGACAGGGTCTAGCCAAAAACATTCAGTACTTC

j_gene: TRBJ1-1
v_gene: TRBV19
d_gene: .
abundance: .
CDR3aa: CASSPGVNTEAFF
CDR3nt: TGTGCCAGTAGTCCAGGGGTGAACACTGAAGCTTTCTTT

j_gene: TRBJ2-7
v_gene: TRBV2
d_gene: .
abundance: .
CDR3aa: CASSARRAYEQYF
CDR3nt: TGTGCCAGCAGCGCTCGGCGGGCCTACGAGCAGTACTTC

j_gene: TRBJ1-1
v_gene: TRBV7-3
d_gene: .
abundance: .
CDR3aa: CASSQGQASEAFF
CDR3nt: TGTGCCAGCAGCCAAGGGCAGGCCAGTGAAGCTTTCTTT

j_gene: TRBJ1-1
v_gene: TRBV11-1
d_gene: .
abundance: .
CDR3aa: CASSLYGAPGTEAFF
CDR3nt: TGTGCCAGCAGCTTATACGGGGCGCCGGGCACTGAAGCTTTCTTT

j_gene: TRBJ2-3
v_gene: TRBV2
d_gene: TRBD1
abundance: .
CDR3aa: CASSKQGASDTQYF
CDR3nt: TGTGCCAGCAGTAAACAGGGGGCGTCAGATACGCAGTATTTT

j_gene: TRBJ1-4
v_gene: TRBV7-2
d_gene: .
abundance: .
CDR3aa: CASSLILNEKLFF
CDR3nt: TGTGCCAGCAGCTTAATACTTAATGAAAAACTGTTTTTT

j_gene: TRBJ1-1
v_gene: TRBV19
d_gene: .
abundance: .
CDR3aa: CASSIARSNAEAFF
CDR3nt: TGTGCCAGTAGTATAGCGCGGAGCAACGCTGAAGCTTTCTTT

j_gene: TRBJ2-2
v_gene: TRBV6-6
d_gene: TRBD2
abundance: .
CDR3aa: CASRLAGGLRGELFF
CDR3nt: TGTGCCAGCAGACTAGCGGGAGGTCTCAGGGGGGAGCTGTTTTTT

j_gene: TRBJ2-1
v_gene: TRBV27
d_gene: .
abundance: .
CDR3aa: CASSFWEPEGVEQFF
CDR3nt: TGTGCCAGCAGTTTCTGGGAGCCAGAGGGGGTTGAGCAGTTCTTC

j_gene: TRBJ1-5
v_gene: TRBV30
d_gene: TRBD1
abundance: .
CDR3aa: CAWRGQGASHQPQHF
CDR3nt: TGTGCCTGGAGGGGGCAGGGGGCGTCTCATCAGCCCCAGCATTTT

j_gene: TRBJ2-1
v_gene: TRBV5-1
d_gene: TRBD2
abundance: .
CDR3aa: CASSLGASGYNEQFF
CDR3nt: TGCGCCAGCAGCTTGGGGGCTAGCGGTTACAATGAGCAGTTCTTC

j_gene: TRBJ2-7
v_gene: TRBV9
d_gene: .
abundance: .
CDR3aa: CASSVDAGTLTYEQYF
CDR3nt: TGTGCCAGCAGCGTAGACGCGGGGACACTAACCTACGAGCAGTACTTC

j_gene: TRBJ2-7
v_gene: TRBV2
d_gene: TRBD2
abundance: .
CDR3aa: CASRGLAGEQYF
CDR3nt: TGTGCCAGCCGGGGACTAGCGGGAGAGCAGTACTTC

j_gene: TRBJ1-1
v_gene: TRBV7-8
d_gene: .
abundance: .
CDR3aa: CASSFGARRGTEAFF
CDR3nt: TGTGCCAGCAGCTTCGGAGCCCGGCGAGGCACTGAAGCTTTCTTT

j_gene: TRBJ2-1
v_gene: TRBV27
d_gene: TRBD2
abundance: .
CDR3aa: CASQTGRLAAYNEQFF
CDR3nt: TGTGCCAGCCAAACAGGAAGACTAGCGGCCTACAATGAGCAGTTCTTC

j_gene: TRBJ2-7
v_gene: TRBV4-1
d_gene: .
abundance: .
CDR3aa: CASSQERTPSYEQYF
CDR3nt: TGCGCCAGCAGCCAAGAAAGGACGCCTTCCTACGAGCAGTACTTC

j_gene: TRBJ1-5
v_gene: TRBV28
d_gene: .
abundance: .
CDR3aa: CASSSALGNQPQHF
CDR3nt: TGTGCCAGCAGTTCTGCCCTAGGCAATCAGCCCCAGCATTTT

j_gene: TRBJ2-1
v_gene: TRBV7-2
d_gene: .
abundance: .
CDR3aa: CASSPFPRRANNEQFF
CDR3nt: TGTGCCAGCAGCCCCTTTCCTCGCCGCGCAAACAATGAGCAGTTCTTC

j_gene: TRBJ2-3
v_gene: TRBV9
d_gene: .
abundance: once
CDR3aa: CASSFRGLSSTDTQYF
CDR3nt: TGTGCCAGCAGCTTCCGTGGACTCTCGAGCACAGATACGCAGTATTTT

j_gene: TRBJ2-7
v_gene: TRBV6-5
d_gene: TRBD2
abundance: once
CDR3aa: CASSPTSGRGEQYF
CDR3nt: TGTGCCAGCAGCCCCACGAGCGGGAGGGGTGAGCAGTACTTC

j_gene: TRBJ2-7
v_gene: TRBV14
d_gene: .
abundance: .
CDR3aa: CASSPRLSGEQYF
CDR3nt: TGTGCCAGCAGCCCTCGTCTGTCCGGGGAGCAGTACTTC

j_gene: TRBJ1-5
v_gene: TRBV7-8
d_gene: .
abundance: once
CDR3aa: CASSSRHGRADQPQHF
CDR3nt: TGTGCCAGCAGCTCGCGTCATGGCAGGGCTGATCAGCCCCAGCATTTT

j_gene: TRBJ2-2
v_gene: TRBV7-3
d_gene: TRBD2
abundance: .
CDR3aa: CASSPTILAAGELFF
CDR3nt: TGTGCCAGCAGCCCTACCATCCTAGCGGCCGGGGAGCTGTTTTTT